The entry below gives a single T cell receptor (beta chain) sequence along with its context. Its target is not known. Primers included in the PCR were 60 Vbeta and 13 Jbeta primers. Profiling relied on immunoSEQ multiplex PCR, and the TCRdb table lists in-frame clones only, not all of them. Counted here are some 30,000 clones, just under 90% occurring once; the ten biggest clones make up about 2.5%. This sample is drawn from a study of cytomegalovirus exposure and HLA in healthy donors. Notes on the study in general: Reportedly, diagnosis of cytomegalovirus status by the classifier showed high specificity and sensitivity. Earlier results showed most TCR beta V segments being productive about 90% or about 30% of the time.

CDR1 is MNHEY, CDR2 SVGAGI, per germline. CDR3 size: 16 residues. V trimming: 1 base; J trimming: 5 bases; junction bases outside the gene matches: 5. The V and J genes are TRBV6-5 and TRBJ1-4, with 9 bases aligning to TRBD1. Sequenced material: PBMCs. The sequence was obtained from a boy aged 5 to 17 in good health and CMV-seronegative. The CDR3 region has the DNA TGTGCCAGCAGTTACTTGAGCGGGACAGGGAATGAAAAACTGTTTTTT. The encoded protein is CASSYLSGTGNEKLFF.